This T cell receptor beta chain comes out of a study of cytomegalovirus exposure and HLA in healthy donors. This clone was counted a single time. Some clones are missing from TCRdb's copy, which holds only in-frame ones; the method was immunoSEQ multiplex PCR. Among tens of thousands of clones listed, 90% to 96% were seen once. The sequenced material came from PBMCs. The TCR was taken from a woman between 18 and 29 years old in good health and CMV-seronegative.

The CDR3 loop reads CASSLAGTTTGELFF. CDR3 sequence (DNA): TGTGCCAGCAGCTTAGCAGGGACTACCACCGGGGAGCTGTTTTTT. V usage is TRBV7-2 and J usage is TRBJ2-2, with 7 nucleotides matching TRBD2. This CDR3 contains 15 residues. V trimming: 0 bases; J trimming: 4 bases; junction bases outside the gene matches: 2. Germline values: CDR1 SGHTA, CDR2 FQGNSA.